This T cell receptor (beta chain) was sequenced during a study of blood T cell repertoires in COVID-19. Study information: The cDNA or gDNA used as material had been derived from T cells, B-cell-depleted T cells, or PBMCs.

Germline V gene lookup returns CDR1 LGHDT and CDR2 YNNKEL (reference sequence). This CDR3 is 16 amino acids long. With V trimmed by 7 bases and J by 0 bases, 6 bases remained unmatched. Original methodology: Amplifying reference gene primers gave estimates of nucleated cell counts. TCRdb's copy holds only in-frame clones and misses some; the assay was immunoSEQ multiplex PCR. V, J and clone size are taken as reported in that table, and D and trimming were inferred from the DNA itself. The sample yields about 250,000 clones, 81% seen once. Sequencing used peripheral blood. The TCR sequence derives from a woman of 80 years or more with acute or convalescent COVID-19. V usage is TRBV3-1 (or the pseudogene TRBV3-2) and J usage is TRBJ2-6, with 7 bases matching TRBD1. CDR3 DNA sequence: TGTGCCAGCACCCTCCGACAGGGCTCTGGGGCCAACGTCCTGACTTTC. Its protein is CASTLRQGSGANVLTF.